Listed below are T cell receptor beta chains from one sample, sequenced in a study of control samples from healthy donors and cancer patients. Data came from immunoSEQ multiplex PCR; TCRdb stores just in-frame clones and leaves some out. The sample holds some 200,000 clones; 80% to 95% are singletons and the top ten take roughly 1.5%. Sequencing was done on a sample of blood. These receptors all stem from a man between 18 and 29 years old in good health. Each CDR3 is given with its conserved first and last residue. Each record gives: V gene, D gene, clone size, J gene, CDR3 protein, CDR3 DNA. The D gene is left open where the match is weak. Clone size is shown for a subset of rows, as once, few, many or a class of expanded clone.

v_gene: TRBV19
d_gene: NA
abundance: NA
j_gene: TRBJ2-1
CDR3aa: CASSTPGRIYNEQFF
CDR3nt: TGTGCCAGTAGTACACCGGGACGGATCTACAATGAGCAGTTCTTC

v_gene: TRBV6-5
d_gene: NA
abundance: NA
j_gene: TRBJ2-7
CDR3aa: CASMVWDRAYDEQYF
CDR3nt: TGTGCCAGCATGGTATGGGATAGGGCATACGACGAGCAGTACTTC

v_gene: TRBV30
d_gene: NA
abundance: NA
j_gene: TRBJ2-1
CDR3aa: CAWSVMRGGQQFF
CDR3nt: TGTGCCTGGAGTGTAATGAGGGGTGGGCAGCAGTTCTTC

v_gene: TRBV19
d_gene: NA
abundance: NA
j_gene: TRBJ2-7
CDR3aa: CASSPSGAGEQYF
CDR3nt: TGTGCCAGTAGTCCATCCGGGGCCGGGGAGCAGTACTTC

v_gene: TRBV10-3
d_gene: NA
abundance: NA
j_gene: TRBJ1-3
CDR3aa: CAISETSEGDGNTIYF
CDR3nt: TGTGCCATCAGTGAGACCAGCGAGGGGGACGGAAACACCATATATTTT

v_gene: TRBV30
d_gene: NA
abundance: NA
j_gene: TRBJ1-3
CDR3aa: CAWRGWGFGNTIYF
CDR3nt: TGTGCCTGGAGGGGATGGGGGTTTGGAAACACCATATATTTT

v_gene: TRBV6-5
d_gene: TRBD1
abundance: NA
j_gene: TRBJ2-4
CDR3aa: CASSRTGGEEYF
CDR3nt: TGTGCCAGCAGTCGGACAGGGGGAGAGGAGTACTTC

v_gene: TRBV7-3
d_gene: NA
abundance: NA
j_gene: TRBJ1-1
CDR3aa: CASSLGRNTEAFF
CDR3nt: TGTGCCAGCAGCTTGGGCAGGAACACTGAAGCTTTCTTT

v_gene: TRBV30
d_gene: NA
abundance: NA
j_gene: TRBJ1-1
CDR3aa: CAWRGPDRKNTEAFF
CDR3nt: TGTGCCTGGAGGGGCCCAGACAGAAAGAACACTGAAGCTTTCTTT

v_gene: TRBV7-8
d_gene: TRBD2
abundance: once
j_gene: TRBJ2-1
CDR3aa: CASSTGLAAEQFF
CDR3nt: TGTGCCAGCAGCACGGGACTAGCGGCTGAGCAGTTCTTC

v_gene: TRBV4-2
d_gene: TRBD1
abundance: few
j_gene: TRBJ1-2
CDR3aa: CASSPRTGNYGYTF
CDR3nt: TGTGCCAGCAGCCCCCGGACAGGGAACTATGGCTACACCTTC

v_gene: TRBV7-2
d_gene: NA
abundance: NA
j_gene: TRBJ2-3
CDR3aa: CASSLDWGSGTDTQYF
CDR3nt: TGTGCCAGCAGCTTAGATTGGGGGTCTGGCACAGATACGCAGTATTTT

v_gene: TRBV28
d_gene: NA
abundance: NA
j_gene: TRBJ1-3
CDR3aa: CASSFSTGISGNTIYF
CDR3nt: TGTGCCAGCAGTTTCTCGACAGGAATCTCTGGAAACACCATATATTTT

v_gene: TRBV27
d_gene: NA
abundance: NA
j_gene: TRBJ1-2
CDR3aa: CASRDTSRPDYTF
CDR3nt: TGTGCCAGCAGGGACACTTCAAGACCTGACTACACCTTC

v_gene: TRBV2
d_gene: TRBD2
abundance: NA
j_gene: TRBJ2-7
CDR3aa: CASSGDSGGLLSYEQYF
CDR3nt: TGTGCCAGCAGTGGGGATAGCGGGGGGCTTCTATCCTACGAGCAGTACTTC

v_gene: TRBV4-1
d_gene: NA
abundance: NA
j_gene: TRBJ1-3
CDR3aa: CASSQPLVAGNTIYF
CDR3nt: TGCGCCAGCAGCCAACCCTTGGTAGCGGGAAACACCATATATTTT

v_gene: TRBV18
d_gene: TRBD1
abundance: NA
j_gene: TRBJ1-2
CDR3aa: CASSPNTGALEGYTF
CDR3nt: TGTGCCAGCTCACCAAATACAGGGGCTCTGGAGGGCTACACCTTC

v_gene: TRBV20-1
d_gene: TRBD1
abundance: NA
j_gene: TRBJ1-2
CDR3aa: CSAGQDYGYTF
CDR3nt: TGCAGTGCCGGACAGGACTATGGCTACACCTTC

v_gene: TRBV5-6
d_gene: TRBD2
abundance: NA
j_gene: TRBJ2-2
CDR3aa: CASSLFLGTSGDGELFF
CDR3nt: TGTGCCAGCAGCTTGTTCTTGGGGACTAGCGGTGACGGGGAGCTGTTTTTT

v_gene: TRBV18
d_gene: NA
abundance: NA
j_gene: TRBJ2-1
CDR3aa: CASSTDRNNEQFF
CDR3nt: TGTGCCAGCTCAACTGACAGAAACAATGAGCAGTTCTTC

v_gene: TRBV7-3
d_gene: NA
abundance: NA
j_gene: TRBJ2-6
CDR3aa: CASSAQGNSGANVLTF
CDR3nt: TGTGCCAGCAGCGCTCAGGGAAACTCTGGGGCCAACGTCCTGACTTTC

v_gene: TRBV27
d_gene: NA
abundance: NA
j_gene: TRBJ1-3
CDR3aa: CASSRASGNTIYF
CDR3nt: TGTGCCAGCAGCCGGGCCTCTGGAAACACCATATATTTT

v_gene: TRBV7-9
d_gene: NA
abundance: NA
j_gene: TRBJ2-7
CDR3aa: CASSPTGTYEQYF
CDR3nt: TGTGCCAGCAGCCCGACAGGTACCTACGAGCAGTACTTC

v_gene: TRBV5-1
d_gene: NA
abundance: NA
j_gene: TRBJ2-7
CDR3aa: CASSSTGIYEQYF
CDR3nt: TGCGCCAGCAGCTCTACAGGGATCTACGAGCAGTACTTC

v_gene: TRBV5-5
d_gene: NA
abundance: NA
j_gene: TRBJ1-2
CDR3aa: CASSLGRDYGYTF
CDR3nt: TGTGCCAGCAGCTTGGGCAGGGACTATGGCTACACCTTC

v_gene: TRBV6-5
d_gene: TRBD1
abundance: NA
j_gene: TRBJ2-1
CDR3aa: CASSRQGIRQFF
CDR3nt: TGTGCCAGCAGCCGACAGGGCATAAGGCAGTTCTTC

v_gene: TRBV24-1
d_gene: TRBD2
abundance: NA
j_gene: TRBJ2-7
CDR3aa: CATSDVRLADSYEQYF
CDR3nt: TGTGCCACCAGTGATGTCCGACTAGCGGACTCCTACGAGCAGTACTTC

v_gene: TRBV6-5
d_gene: NA
abundance: NA
j_gene: TRBJ2-7
CDR3aa: CASSYMGALYEQYF
CDR3nt: TGTGCCAGCAGTTACATGGGGGCTCTCTACGAGCAGTACTTC

v_gene: TRBV2
d_gene: TRBD1
abundance: NA
j_gene: TRBJ2-3
CDR3aa: CASRASRGTDTQYF
CDR3nt: TGTGCCAGCAGGGCGTCCAGGGGGACAGATACGCAGTATTTT

v_gene: TRBV2
d_gene: NA
abundance: NA
j_gene: TRBJ2-7
CDR3aa: CASSEEQRAEQYF
CDR3nt: TGTGCCAGCAGTGAAGAACAGCGGGCCGAGCAGTACTTC

v_gene: TRBV19
d_gene: NA
abundance: NA
j_gene: TRBJ2-3
CDR3aa: CASSGRLDTQYF
CDR3nt: TGTGCCAGTTCGGGGCGTCTGGATACGCAGTATTTT

v_gene: TRBV6-5
d_gene: NA
abundance: NA
j_gene: TRBJ2-5
CDR3aa: CASRGMAETQYF
CDR3nt: TGTGCCAGCAGGGGGATGGCGGAGACCCAGTACTTC

v_gene: TRBV6-5
d_gene: TRBD1
abundance: NA
j_gene: TRBJ1-2
CDR3aa: CASKQTGGVFYGYTF
CDR3nt: TGTGCCAGCAAGCAGACAGGGGGCGTATTTTATGGCTACACCTTC

v_gene: TRBV7-8
d_gene: NA
abundance: once
j_gene: TRBJ1-6
CDR3aa: CASSSGPINNSPLHF
CDR3nt: TGTGCCAGCAGCTCGGGACCGATTAATAATTCACCCCTCCACTTT

v_gene: TRBV10-3
d_gene: NA
abundance: NA
j_gene: TRBJ1-3
CDR3aa: CAISLQGSSGNTIYF
CDR3nt: TGTGCCATCAGCCTACAGGGCAGCTCTGGAAACACCATATATTTT

v_gene: TRBV6-1
d_gene: NA
abundance: NA
j_gene: TRBJ1-6
CDR3aa: CASSELTGFGSNSPLHF
CDR3nt: TGTGCCAGCAGTGAACTTACAGGGTTTGGAAGTAATTCACCCCTCCACTTT

v_gene: TRBV11-3
d_gene: TRBD2
abundance: NA
j_gene: TRBJ2-2
CDR3aa: CASSASGGPNTGELFF
CDR3nt: TGTGCCAGCAGCGCGTCGGGGGGGCCGAACACCGGGGAGCTGTTTTTT

v_gene: TRBV7-9
d_gene: TRBD1
abundance: few
j_gene: TRBJ1-2
CDR3aa: CASSPTGVGYGYTF
CDR3nt: TGTGCCAGCAGCCCGACAGGGGTAGGCTATGGCTACACCTTC

v_gene: TRBV6-2/TRBV6-3
d_gene: TRBD2
abundance: NA
j_gene: TRBJ2-2
CDR3aa: CASSYGKRGANTGELFF
CDR3nt: TGTGCCAGCAGTTACGGGAAGCGGGGGGCGAACACCGGGGAGCTGTTTTTT

v_gene: TRBV7-8
d_gene: NA
abundance: NA
j_gene: TRBJ1-2
CDR3aa: CASSFSGTAVYGYTF
CDR3nt: TGTGCCAGCAGCTTTTCGGGGACGGCAGTCTATGGCTACACCTTC